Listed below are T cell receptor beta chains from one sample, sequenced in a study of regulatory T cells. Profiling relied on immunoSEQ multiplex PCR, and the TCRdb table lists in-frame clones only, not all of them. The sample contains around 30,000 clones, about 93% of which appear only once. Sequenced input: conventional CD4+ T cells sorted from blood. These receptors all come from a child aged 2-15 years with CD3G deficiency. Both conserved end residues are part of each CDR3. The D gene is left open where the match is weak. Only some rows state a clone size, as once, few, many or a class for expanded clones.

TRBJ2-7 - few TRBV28 TGTGCCAGCTCGGAGAACTACGAGCAGTACTTC CASSENYEQYF
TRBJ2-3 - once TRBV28 TGTGCCAGCAGCCCGCGGTACACAGATACGCAGTATTTT CASSPRYTDTQYF
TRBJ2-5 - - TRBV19 TGTGCCAGTAGTACTAGAAAAGAGACCCAGTACTTC CASSTRKETQYF
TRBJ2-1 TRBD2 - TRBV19 TGTGCCAGTAGTATGACGGGGACTAGCGGGAGGGGTGAGCAGTTCTTC CASSMTGTSGRGEQFF
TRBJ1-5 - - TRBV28 TGTGCCAGCAGTTTTGGCCAGACACGCTTGGGCAATCAGCCCCAGCATTTT CASSFGQTRLGNQPQHF
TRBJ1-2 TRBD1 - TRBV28 TGTGCCAGCAGTCGAACTTGGGACAGGGGGGGCTACACCTTC CASSRTWDRGGYTF
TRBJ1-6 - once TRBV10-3 TGTGCCATCAGTGAGTCGAGGAGGGATTCACCCCTCCACTTT CAISESRRDSPLHF
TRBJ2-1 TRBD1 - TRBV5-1 TGCGCCAGTTCTCTCACAGGGGACCCCTACAATGAGCAGTTCTTC CASSLTGDPYNEQFF
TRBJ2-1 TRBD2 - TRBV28 TGTGCCAGCAATAATAGCGGGAGAGGGCCCTACAATGAGCAGTTCTTC CASNNSGRGPYNEQFF
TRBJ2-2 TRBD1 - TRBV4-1 TGCGCCAGCAGCCCCAGGACAGGGGGGAACACCGGGGAGCTGTTTTTT CASSPRTGGNTGELFF
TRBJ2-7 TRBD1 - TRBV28 TGTGCCAGCAGTTCCGCCGGGACAGGGGGATACGAGCAGTACTTC CASSSAGTGGYEQYF
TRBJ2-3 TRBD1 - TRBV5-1 TGCGCCAGCAGCCTGTACTCGACAGGGGAGGATACGCAGTATTTT CASSLYSTGEDTQYF
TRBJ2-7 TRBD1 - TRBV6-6 TGTGCCAGCAGGACAGGGGGCGGCTACGAGCAGTACTTC CASRTGGGYEQYF
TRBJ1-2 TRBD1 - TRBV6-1 TGTGCCAGCAGCGTCACAGGGGGCGAAGGCTACACCTTC CASSVTGGEGYTF
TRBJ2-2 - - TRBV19 TGTGCCAGTAGTATAGGAGGGTCCGGGGAGCTGTTTTTT CASSIGGSGELFF
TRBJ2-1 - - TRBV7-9 TGTGCCAGCAGCCTAGGTCAGCGCTACAATGAGCAGTTCTTC CASSLGQRYNEQFF